The rows below give T cell receptor beta chains drawn from one sample of a study of T cells after yellow fever vaccination. MiXCR was run by TCRdb on the 5' RACE reads, yielding one entry per CDR3 protein. The sample carries 300,000 or so distinct CDR3 sequences, around 13% recorded once. The starting material was CD4+ T cells sorted from PBMCs, obtained 45 days after the yellow fever booster vaccination. The receptor set was obtained from a man aged 25 to 40 who received the YFV17D yellow fever vaccine. The CDR3 runs from the conserved cysteine through the conserved F or W. The order of the fields is clone size, V gene, J gene, D gene, CDR3 DNA, CDR3 protein. D genes are given only for firm matches. The size field is filled for only some rows; it gives once, few, many or a size class.

abundance: .; v_gene: TRBV10-3; j_gene: TRBJ2-7; d_gene: TRBD2; CDR3nt: TGTGCCATCAGTGCGGGACTAGCGGGAGGTAGGACCTCCTACGAGCAGTACTTC; CDR3aa: CAISAGLAGGRTSYEQYF
abundance: few; v_gene: TRBV30; j_gene: TRBJ2-1; d_gene: TRBD1; CDR3nt: TGTGCCTGGAGCCCCGGGACAGGGTCCAATGAGCAGTTCTTC; CDR3aa: CAWSPGTGSNEQFF
abundance: few; v_gene: TRBV20-1; j_gene: TRBJ1-5; d_gene: .; CDR3nt: TGCAGTGCTAGCCGGGACCCCTATCAGCCCCAGCATTTT; CDR3aa: CSASRDPYQPQHF
abundance: .; v_gene: TRBV7-9; j_gene: TRBJ2-2; d_gene: .; CDR3nt: TGTGCCAGCCCCGGATACTTGGCGAACACCGGGGAGCTGTTTTTT; CDR3aa: CASPGYLANTGELFF
abundance: .; v_gene: TRBV29-1; j_gene: TRBJ2-7; d_gene: .; CDR3nt: TGCAGCGTTTTCGTGGACTCCTACGAGCAGTACTTC; CDR3aa: CSVFVDSYEQYF
abundance: .; v_gene: TRBV3-1; j_gene: TRBJ2-5; d_gene: TRBD1; CDR3nt: TGTGCCAGCTGCCAAGTAGGGGACAGCCAAGAGACCCAGTACTTC; CDR3aa: CASCQVGDSQETQYF
abundance: few; v_gene: TRBV5-1; j_gene: TRBJ2-1; d_gene: .; CDR3nt: TGCGCCAGCAGCTTGGATCCCGCAGGGACCTACAATGAGCAGTTCTTC; CDR3aa: CASSLDPAGTYNEQFF
abundance: .; v_gene: TRBV7-2; j_gene: TRBJ1-5; d_gene: .; CDR3nt: TGTGCCAGCAGCTCTGGGAGCAGAAATCAGCCCCAGCATTTT; CDR3aa: CASSSGSRNQPQHF
abundance: few; v_gene: TRBV20-1; j_gene: TRBJ2-3; d_gene: .; CDR3nt: TGCAGTGCTAGAATAGCGCCCGCTCCTACGCAGTATTTT; CDR3aa: CSARIAPAPTQYF
abundance: .; v_gene: TRBV20-1; j_gene: TRBJ2-3; d_gene: .; CDR3nt: TGCAGTGCTAGTACAGGGTCCCGCACAGATACGCAGTATTTT; CDR3aa: CSASTGSRTDTQYF
abundance: .; v_gene: TRBV7-2; j_gene: TRBJ2-7; d_gene: .; CDR3nt: TGTGCCAGCAGCTCGAGGGTCGGGACAAGGGCCCAGAACTTC; CDR3aa: CASSSRVGTRAQNF
abundance: few; v_gene: TRBV10-3; j_gene: TRBJ2-1; d_gene: TRBD2; CDR3nt: TGTGCCATCAGTGCCGCGACTAGCGGGGTATACAATGAGCAGTTCTTC; CDR3aa: CAISAATSGVYNEQFF
abundance: many; v_gene: TRBV20-1; j_gene: TRBJ1-1; d_gene: .; CDR3nt: TGCAGTGCTAGCCCAGTTGAAAGGCCGAACACTGAAGCTTTCTTT; CDR3aa: CSASPVERPNTEAFF
abundance: few; v_gene: TRBV6-1; j_gene: TRBJ2-3; d_gene: TRBD2; CDR3nt: TGTGCCAGCAGTACCCGGGGGGTTACAGATACGCAGTATTTT; CDR3aa: CASSTRGVTDTQYF
abundance: few; v_gene: TRBV27; j_gene: TRBJ1-1; d_gene: TRBD1; CDR3nt: TGTGCCAGCACCTTGTCGGGACAGATGAACACTGAAGCTTTCTTT; CDR3aa: CASTLSGQMNTEAFF
abundance: many; v_gene: TRBV20-1; j_gene: TRBJ2-7; d_gene: TRBD2; CDR3nt: TGCAGTGCTAGACCCAGGACTAGCGGAACCTACGAGCAGTACTTC; CDR3aa: CSARPRTSGTYEQYF
abundance: .; v_gene: TRBV5-6; j_gene: TRBJ1-2; d_gene: .; CDR3nt: TGTGCCAGCACCAGAGAATTTGGAGGCTATGGCTACACCTTC; CDR3aa: CASTREFGGYGYTF
abundance: .; v_gene: TRBV3-1; j_gene: TRBJ2-4; d_gene: TRBD2; CDR3nt: TGTGCCCTCAGTCCCCGACTGTATAGCGGGAATATCAAAAACATTCAGTACTTC; CDR3aa: CALSPRLYSGNIKNIQYF
abundance: few; v_gene: TRBV20-1; j_gene: TRBJ2-5; d_gene: TRBD2; CDR3nt: TGCAGTGCTAGTCCGGGGGGCCAAGAGACCCAGTACTTC; CDR3aa: CSASPGGQETQYF
abundance: few; v_gene: TRBV7-2; j_gene: TRBJ2-5; d_gene: TRBD1; CDR3nt: TGTGCCAGCGGACAGGTTCCGGAGACCCAGTACTTC; CDR3aa: CASGQVPETQYF
abundance: .; v_gene: TRBV3-1; j_gene: TRBJ2-1; d_gene: .; CDR3nt: TGTGCCAGCAGCCAAAGGGCAGGCCCTCCAGGGGATGAGCAGTTCTTC; CDR3aa: CASSQRAGPPGDEQFF
abundance: .; v_gene: TRBV10-3; j_gene: TRBJ1-4; d_gene: .; CDR3nt: TGTGCCATCAGAAGAGGGTTGCAGGGAGGTGAAAAACTGTTTTTT; CDR3aa: CAIRRGLQGGEKLFF
abundance: many; v_gene: TRBV10-3; j_gene: TRBJ2-2; d_gene: .; CDR3nt: TGTGCCATCAGAGGTTCCGGGACAATGAGCGCCGGGGAGCTGTTTTTT; CDR3aa: CAIRGSGTMSAGELFF
abundance: .; v_gene: TRBV27; j_gene: TRBJ2-7; d_gene: TRBD1; CDR3nt: TGTGCCAGCAGTTTGACAGGGTGGGGGAACGAGCAGTACTTC; CDR3aa: CASSLTGWGNEQYF
abundance: few; v_gene: TRBV10-3; j_gene: TRBJ1-1; d_gene: .; CDR3nt: TGTGCCATCAGTGAGTCTTCAAGTATGAACACTGAAGCTTTCTTT; CDR3aa: CAISESSSMNTEAFF
abundance: many; v_gene: TRBV20-1; j_gene: TRBJ2-5; d_gene: .; CDR3nt: TGCAGTGCTAGGCGAGCCCAAGAGACCCAGTACTTC; CDR3aa: CSARRAQETQYF
abundance: .; v_gene: TRBV4-1; j_gene: TRBJ2-7; d_gene: TRBD2; CDR3nt: TGCGCCAGCAGCCAAGGGAGGACTAGCCAAAGACAGTACTTC; CDR3aa: CASSQGRTSQRQYF
abundance: many; v_gene: TRBV20-1; j_gene: TRBJ2-7; d_gene: TRBD2; CDR3nt: TGCAGTGCTAGAGAGGGGACTAGCGGGAGGCACGAGCAGTACTTC; CDR3aa: CSAREGTSGRHEQYF
abundance: few; v_gene: TRBV20-1; j_gene: TRBJ2-5; d_gene: TRBD2; CDR3nt: TGCAGTGCTAGAGCCAAGGCGACTAGCGGGAGGACGGGTTTGAGAGAGACCCAGTACTTC; CDR3aa: CSARAKATSGRTGLRETQYF
abundance: .; v_gene: TRBV28; j_gene: TRBJ2-5; d_gene: .; CDR3nt: TGTGCCAGCACCCAGGGGAGAGAGACCCAGTACTTC; CDR3aa: CASTQGRETQYF
abundance: few; v_gene: TRBV30; j_gene: TRBJ1-5; d_gene: .; CDR3nt: TGTGCCTGGAGTGTACAAGGGACGCGTCAGCCCCAGCATTTT; CDR3aa: CAWSVQGTRQPQHF
abundance: .; v_gene: TRBV20-1; j_gene: TRBJ1-1; d_gene: .; CDR3nt: TGCAGTGCTAGAGGGGACCCGGGGGCTTTCTTT; CDR3aa: CSARGDPGAFF
abundance: .; v_gene: TRBV7-2; j_gene: TRBJ2-3; d_gene: TRBD1; CDR3nt: TGTGCCAGCAGCCAACGGACAGGGGGAACAGATACGCAGTATTTT; CDR3aa: CASSQRTGGTDTQYF
abundance: many; v_gene: TRBV6-1; j_gene: TRBJ2-5; d_gene: .; CDR3nt: TGTGCCAGCAGTCCAGGGACCTACGAGACCCAGTACTTC; CDR3aa: CASSPGTYETQYF
abundance: .; v_gene: TRBV6-5; j_gene: TRBJ2-7; d_gene: .; CDR3nt: TGTGCCAGCAGTTACCTCGACGGTCAGATGAGCCCCCCTTACTTC; CDR3aa: CASSYLDGQMSPPYF
abundance: few; v_gene: TRBV28; j_gene: TRBJ2-7; d_gene: TRBD1; CDR3nt: TGTGCCAGCAGTCCATCCGGGACAGGGTCCAACGAGCAGTACTTC; CDR3aa: CASSPSGTGSNEQYF
abundance: few; v_gene: TRBV7-3; j_gene: TRBJ2-1; d_gene: .; CDR3nt: TGTGCCAGCAGCTGGTCGGCTGGGAGTCGGAATGAGCAGTTCTTC; CDR3aa: CASSWSAGSRNEQFF
abundance: few; v_gene: TRBV20-1; j_gene: TRBJ2-1; d_gene: TRBD2; CDR3nt: TGCAGTGCTAGGCTTACTAGCGGTTGGGGGGATGAGCAGTTCTTC; CDR3aa: CSARLTSGWGDEQFF
abundance: few; v_gene: TRBV12-3/TRBV12-4; j_gene: TRBJ2-5; d_gene: .; CDR3nt: TGTGCCAGCGGCCCTTTTAGTTCACGCGAGACCCAGTACTTC; CDR3aa: CASGPFSSRETQYF
abundance: few; v_gene: TRBV4-1; j_gene: TRBJ2-1; d_gene: .; CDR3nt: TGCGCCAGCAGCCAAGAGGGGGTTGTAAAGTTCTTC; CDR3aa: CASSQEGVVKFF
abundance: .; v_gene: TRBV10-3; j_gene: TRBJ2-7; d_gene: .; CDR3nt: TGTGCCATCAGTGTGACCGACAGCGTCAACAACGAGCAGTACTTC; CDR3aa: CAISVTDSVNNEQYF
abundance: .; v_gene: TRBV7-2; j_gene: TRBJ2-3; d_gene: .; CDR3nt: TGTGCCAGCAGCATAGGACAGCCCACAGATACGCAGTATTTT; CDR3aa: CASSIGQPTDTQYF
abundance: few; v_gene: TRBV20-1; j_gene: TRBJ2-7; d_gene: .; CDR3nt: TGCAGTGCTAGAGATCCAGGGGCCCATAGCGAGCAGTACTTC; CDR3aa: CSARDPGAHSEQYF
abundance: few; v_gene: TRBV7-2; j_gene: TRBJ1-1; d_gene: TRBD1; CDR3nt: TGTGCCAGCAGCGCACAGGGGGCAAGGACTGAAGCTTTCTTT; CDR3aa: CASSAQGARTEAFF
abundance: .; v_gene: TRBV10-3; j_gene: TRBJ2-3; d_gene: .; CDR3nt: TGTGCCATCAGTGGGTCCAAGGGGGGAAAGGACGCAGATACGCAGTATTTT; CDR3aa: CAISGSKGGKDADTQYF
abundance: few; v_gene: TRBV6-1; j_gene: TRBJ2-7; d_gene: .; CDR3nt: TGTGCCAGCAGTCAGCTGTTTCTTTACCACAGGGTAACGACCTACGAGCAGTACTTC; CDR3aa: CASSQLFLYHRVTTYEQYF
abundance: .; v_gene: TRBV7-2; j_gene: TRBJ1-5; d_gene: .; CDR3nt: TGTGCCAGCAGCTCCGCGGATCAGCCCCAGCATTTT; CDR3aa: CASSSADQPQHF
abundance: .; v_gene: TRBV20-1; j_gene: TRBJ2-3; d_gene: TRBD2; CDR3nt: TGCAGTGCCGAGGTCGGTGGCGGGAGTACCCCAGATACGCAGTATTTT; CDR3aa: CSAEVGGGSTPDTQYF
abundance: .; v_gene: TRBV7-2; j_gene: TRBJ2-5; d_gene: .; CDR3nt: TGTGCCAGCAGCTTAGTACACAGCCAAGAGGCCCAGTACTTC; CDR3aa: CASSLVHSQEAQYF
abundance: .; v_gene: TRBV27; j_gene: TRBJ2-2; d_gene: .; CDR3nt: TGTGCCAGCAGTTTATGGGGGGCGTCGGGGGAGCTGTTTTTT; CDR3aa: CASSLWGASGELFF